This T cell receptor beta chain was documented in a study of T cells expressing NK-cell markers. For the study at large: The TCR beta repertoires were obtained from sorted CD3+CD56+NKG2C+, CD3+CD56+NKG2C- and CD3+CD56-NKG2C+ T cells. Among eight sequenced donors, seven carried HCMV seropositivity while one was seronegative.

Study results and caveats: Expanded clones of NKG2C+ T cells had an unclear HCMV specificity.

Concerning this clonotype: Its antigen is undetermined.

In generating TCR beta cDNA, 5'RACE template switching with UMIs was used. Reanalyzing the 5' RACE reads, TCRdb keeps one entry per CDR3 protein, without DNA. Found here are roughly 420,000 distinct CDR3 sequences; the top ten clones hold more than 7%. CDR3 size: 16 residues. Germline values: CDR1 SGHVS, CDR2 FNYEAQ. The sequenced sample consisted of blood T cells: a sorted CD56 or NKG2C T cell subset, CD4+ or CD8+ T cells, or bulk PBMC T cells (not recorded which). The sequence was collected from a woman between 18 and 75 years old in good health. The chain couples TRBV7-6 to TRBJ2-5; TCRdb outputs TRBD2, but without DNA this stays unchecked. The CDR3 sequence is CASSLPRTSAQETQYF.